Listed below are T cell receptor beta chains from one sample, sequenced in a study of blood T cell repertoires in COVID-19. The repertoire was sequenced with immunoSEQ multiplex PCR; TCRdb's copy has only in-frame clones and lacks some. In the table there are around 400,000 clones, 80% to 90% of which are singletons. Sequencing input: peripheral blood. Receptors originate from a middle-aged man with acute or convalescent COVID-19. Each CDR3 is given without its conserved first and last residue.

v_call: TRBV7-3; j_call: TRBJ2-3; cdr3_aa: ASSPAGGDTQY
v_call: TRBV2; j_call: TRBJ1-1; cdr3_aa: ASSEGQGGGTEAF
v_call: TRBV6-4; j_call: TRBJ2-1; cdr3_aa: ASSDSSGSYNEQF
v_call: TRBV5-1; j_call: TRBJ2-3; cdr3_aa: ASSTGRLAGADTQY
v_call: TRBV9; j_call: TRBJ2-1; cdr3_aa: ASSPSGPTHEQF
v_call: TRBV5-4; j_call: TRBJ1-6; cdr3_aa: ASSSEVSSYNSPLH
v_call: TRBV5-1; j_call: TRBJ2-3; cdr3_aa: ASSPGGPTDTQY
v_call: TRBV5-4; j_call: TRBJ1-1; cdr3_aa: ASSNGQGVFQTEAF
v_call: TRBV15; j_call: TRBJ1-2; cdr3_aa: ATSRDMGRMQMSYGYT
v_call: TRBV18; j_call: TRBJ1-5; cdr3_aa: ASSPSRADNQPQH
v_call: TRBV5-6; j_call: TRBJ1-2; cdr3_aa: ASRHAIRGGYGYT
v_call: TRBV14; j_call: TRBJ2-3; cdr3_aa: ASSQDPGVDTQY
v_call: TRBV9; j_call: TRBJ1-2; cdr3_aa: ASSAYGAGGKANYGYT
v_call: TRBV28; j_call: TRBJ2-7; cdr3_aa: ASRGLQYSFYEQY
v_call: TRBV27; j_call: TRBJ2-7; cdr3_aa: ASSISGPSYEQY
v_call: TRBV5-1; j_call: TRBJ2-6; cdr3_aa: ASSYYRAAGANVLT
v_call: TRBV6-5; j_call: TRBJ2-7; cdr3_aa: AGRGTLSSYEQY
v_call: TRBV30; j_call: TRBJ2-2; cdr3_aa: AWNKVTGELF
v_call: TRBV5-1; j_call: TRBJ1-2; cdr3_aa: ASSQDRAVDGYT
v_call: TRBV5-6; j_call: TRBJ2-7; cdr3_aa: ASSQDSYEQY
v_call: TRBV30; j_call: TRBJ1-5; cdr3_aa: AWAGGLDQPQH
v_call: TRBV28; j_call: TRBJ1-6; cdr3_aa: ASSSTGGVGSPLH
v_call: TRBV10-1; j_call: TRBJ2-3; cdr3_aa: ASSSTISTDTQY
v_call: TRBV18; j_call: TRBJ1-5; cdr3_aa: ASSELPGGPQH
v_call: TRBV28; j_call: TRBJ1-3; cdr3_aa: ASSLWARGNSGNTIY
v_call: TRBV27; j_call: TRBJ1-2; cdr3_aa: ASSSAGIGAGYT
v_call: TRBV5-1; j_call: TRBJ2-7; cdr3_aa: ASSPPNRTKLYEQY
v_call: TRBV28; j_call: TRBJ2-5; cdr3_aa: ASSTDWRGEEETQY
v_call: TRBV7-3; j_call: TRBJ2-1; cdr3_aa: ASSRLGEQF
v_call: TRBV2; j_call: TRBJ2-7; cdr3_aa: ASSWTGSSYEQY
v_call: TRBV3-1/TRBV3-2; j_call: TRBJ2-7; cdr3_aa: ASSSAGFWQY
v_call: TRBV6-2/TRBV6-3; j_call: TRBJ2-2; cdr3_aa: ASSYSRSGELF
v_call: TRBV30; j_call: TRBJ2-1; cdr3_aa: AWSVGLAGRNEQF
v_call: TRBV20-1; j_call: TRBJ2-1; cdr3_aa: SASGGLAGVYSVNEQF
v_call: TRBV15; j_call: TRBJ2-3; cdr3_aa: ATSRSTGGADTQY
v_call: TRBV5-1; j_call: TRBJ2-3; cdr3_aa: ASSLEQGTDTQY
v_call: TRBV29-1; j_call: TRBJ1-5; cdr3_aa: SVEYRDRVDQPQH
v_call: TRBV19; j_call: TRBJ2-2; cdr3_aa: ASSLKRDTGELF
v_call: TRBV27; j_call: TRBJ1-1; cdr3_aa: ASSFGQNTEAF
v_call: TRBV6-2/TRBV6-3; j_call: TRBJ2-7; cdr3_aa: ASSTALYEQY
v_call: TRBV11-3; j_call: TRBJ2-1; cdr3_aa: ASSLGGVSYNEQF